A selection of T cell receptor beta chains follows, all from one sample in a study of T cells in localized non-small cell lung cancer. Data came from immunoSEQ multiplex PCR; TCRdb stores just in-frame clones and leaves some out. Here the sample spans approximately 28,000 clones, 80% to 85% being singletons. This material consisted of peripheral blood mononuclear cells, taken before any cancer treatment. The receptors were sampled from a man aged 35-69 years with stage III lung adenocarcinoma. Both conserved end residues are part of each CDR3. Fields, in order: D gene, clone size, V gene, J gene, CDR3 DNA, CDR3 protein. A D gene is named only where the DNA matches it firmly. Size values are once, few and many counts, or a class for expanded clones, and some rows have none.

>-|once|TRBV30|TRBJ2-5
TGTGCCTGGAACAACGGACCCACGGGGACCCAGTACTTC
CAWNNGPTGTQYF
>TRBD1|-|TRBV11-2|TRBJ2-1
TGTGCCAGCAGCTTAGGGGGACAGGGGCCGTTCTTC
CASSLGGQGPFF
>-|-|TRBV19|TRBJ2-6
TGTGCCAGTAGTTCCCCCTGGGAGGCCCGGGATGGGGCCAACGTCCTGACTTTC
CASSSPWEARDGANVLTF
>-|-|TRBV9|TRBJ2-2
TGTGCCAGCAGACCAGGGGTGTTAGGGGAGCTGTTTTTT
CASRPGVLGELFF
>TRBD1|-|TRBV5-1|TRBJ2-3
TGCGCCAGCAGCCGGGACAGGGGTTCAGATACGCAGTATTTT
CASSRDRGSDTQYF
>-|few|TRBV15|TRBJ1-5
TGTGCCACCAGCAGAGATATAGGCAGAGGCAATCAGCCCCAGCATTTT
CATSRDIGRGNQPQHF
>TRBD1|-|TRBV19|TRBJ2-2
TGTGCCAGTAGTACCCTACAGGGGGCAGCGAACACCGGGGAGCTGTTTTTT
CASSTLQGAANTGELFF
>-|-|TRBV6-5|TRBJ1-1
TGTGCCAGCAGTTACTCGATTGTCCGCGGGGACACTGAAGCTTTCTTT
CASSYSIVRGDTEAFF
>-|-|TRBV6-5|TRBJ1-2
TGTGCCAGCCGGGACGCCGGGAGTAATGGCTACACCTTC
CASRDAGSNGYTF
>TRBD1|-|TRBV27|TRBJ2-5
TGTGCCAGCAGTGCGGGACAGGGGGCTTGGGAGACCCAGTACTTC
CASSAGQGAWETQYF
>-|-|TRBV27|TRBJ2-6
TGTGCCAGCAGTAATGGGGCCAACGTCCTGACTTTC
CASSNGANVLTF
>TRBD1|-|TRBV9|TRBJ1-4
TGTGCCAGCAGCGTGACCGGGACAGGGAACGAAAAACTGTTTTTT
CASSVTGTGNEKLFF
>-|-|TRBV28|TRBJ2-5
TGTGCCAGCAGTCAAGGGGGGCTGGAGACCCAGTACTTC
CASSQGGLETQYF
>-|-|TRBV28|TRBJ1-3
TGTGCCAGCAGGTCCGGGACAAAATCTGGAAACACCATATATTTT
CASRSGTKSGNTIYF
>TRBD1|-|TRBV7-2|TRBJ1-4
TGTGCCATTACAGGGGCGGGGGTTGAAAAACTGTTTTTT
CAITGAGVEKLFF
>TRBD1|-|TRBV9|TRBJ2-3
TGTGCCAGCAGCGTAGGCCCCCGGGGTGGGACAGGAAAGGATACGCAGTATTTT
CASSVGPRGGTGKDTQYF
>TRBD2|once|TRBV4-2|TRBJ2-3
TGTGCCAGCAGCCAAGGCGGGGGGACAACGAGAGATACGCAGTATTTT
CASSQGGGTTRDTQYF
>-|-|TRBV12-5|TRBJ2-1
TGTGCTAGTGGTTTTACTTTGGCAGGGAGCCATGAGCAGTTCTTC
CASGFTLAGSHEQFF
>-|-|TRBV6-5|TRBJ2-2
TGTGCCAGCAGTTCCAGACAGATGACCGGGGAGCTGTTTTTT
CASSSRQMTGELFF
>TRBD2|-|TRBV5-5|TRBJ2-1
TGTGCCAGCAGCTTGTCGGCGGGAGTAGGTGAGCAGTTCTTC
CASSLSAGVGEQFF
>TRBD1|-|TRBV9|TRBJ2-2
TGTGCCAGCAGCGCTCAGGGGGCGGTCACCGGGGAGCTGTTTTTT
CASSAQGAVTGELFF
>-|few|TRBV9|TRBJ1-5
TGTGCCAGCAGCGTAGGTCAGGGCTATCAGCCCCAGCATTTT
CASSVGQGYQPQHF
>-|-|TRBV6-1|TRBJ1-2
TGTGCCAGCAGCGAGGACCGCAGGTATGGCTACACCTTC
CASSEDRRYGYTF
>-|-|TRBV6-1|TRBJ2-3
TGTGCCAGCAGTGTTCGACTAGTACGCACAGATACGCAGTATTTT
CASSVRLVRTDTQYF
>-|-|TRBV9|TRBJ1-1
TGTGCCAGCAGAGCCCCCAAGGAGGGAAACACTGAAGCTTTCTTT
CASRAPKEGNTEAFF
>-|once|TRBV4-1|TRBJ1-2
TGCGCCAGCAGCCAAGAATCGTCCGGGAAGAGGGGTGGCTACACCTTC
CASSQESSGKRGGYTF
>-|-|TRBV28|TRBJ1-5
TGTGCCAGCACATCTTATGGATCTCAGCCCCAGCATTTT
CASTSYGSQPQHF
>-|-|TRBV10-2|TRBJ1-2
TGCGCCAGCAGTGACGGGGGCTGGGAGCCCTACACCTTC
CASSDGGWEPYTF
>-|few|TRBV6-1|TRBJ1-6
TGTGCCAGCAGTGAATGGGTAACACCCCTCCACTTT
CASSEWVTPLHF
>TRBD1|-|TRBV5-4|TRBJ1-1
TGTGCCAGCAGCGACTCGGACAGGGGATACACTGAAGCTTTCTTT
CASSDSDRGYTEAFF
>-|few|TRBV7-3|TRBJ1-2
TGTGCCAGCAGCTTAACCCCGACAGACCCCTATGGCTACACCTTC
CASSLTPTDPYGYTF
>-|-|TRBV30|TRBJ1-1
TGTGCCTGGAGCGGGCAGGGAGGAACTGAAGCTTTCTTT
CAWSGQGGTEAFF
>-|-|TRBV7-6|TRBJ1-6
TGTGCCAGCAGCTTACTCCGGGGGAATTCACCCCTCCACTTT
CASSLLRGNSPLHF
>-|-|TRBV18|TRBJ2-7
TGTGCCAGCTCGCCCGGGACGGGGAACTACGAGCAGTACTTC
CASSPGTGNYEQYF
>TRBD2|-|TRBV6-1|TRBJ2-2
TGTGCCAGCAGTGAAGCGTCGGTAGCGGGGGGAATCGGGGAGCTGTTTTTT
CASSEASVAGGIGELFF
>-|-|TRBV4-2|TRBJ2-3
TGTGCCAGCAGCCAAGGACACCGGGAGACAGATACGCAGTATTTT
CASSQGHRETDTQYF
>-|once|TRBV2|TRBJ1-4
TGTGCCAGCAAATGGGGAGGGGATGAAAAACTGTTTTTT
CASKWGGDEKLFF
>TRBD1|-|TRBV6-5|TRBJ2-7
TGTGCCAGCAGAAAGACAGGGGTAATCTCCTACGAGCAGTACTTC
CASRKTGVISYEQYF
>-|-|TRBV7-9|TRBJ1-1
TGTGCCAGCAGATGGGGGGCGGGACTTGAAGCTTTCTTT
CASRWGAGLEAFF
>-|-|TRBV19|TRBJ2-3
TGTGCCAGTAGAAGCTGGGGAGGAGGGGATTCAGATACGCAGTATTTT
CASRSWGGGDSDTQYF
>-|-|TRBV7-3|TRBJ2-3
TGTGCCAGCAGCTTCGGGTCCGGAACAGATACGCAGTATTTT
CASSFGSGTDTQYF
>-|-|TRBV10-3|TRBJ2-7
TGTGCCATCAGTGGACAGGCGTCCTACGAGCAGTACTTC
CAISGQASYEQYF
>-|-|TRBV2|TRBJ1-4
TGTGCCAGCGGAACAGGGCGAGAAAAACTGTTTTTT
CASGTGREKLFF
>-|once|TRBV19|TRBJ2-3
TGTGCCAGTAGTATCTTAGCTTCGCATACGCAGTATTTT
CASSILASHTQYF
>-|-|TRBV4-1|TRBJ1-3
TGCGCCAGCAGCCAGCCTACGAGGCGAAACACCATATATTTT
CASSQPTRRNTIYF
>-|few|TRBV2|TRBJ1-2
TGTGCCAGCAGTGAAGGGGTCCCGGTGGGTGGCTACACCTTC
CASSEGVPVGGYTF
>-|-|TRBV7-9|TRBJ2-5
TGTGCCAGCAGCTTCGGGAGAGAGACCCAGTACTTC
CASSFGRETQYF
>TRBD2|-|TRBV5-1|TRBJ2-7
TGCGCCAGCAGCCCCAGGGCTAGCGGGTCCTACGAGCAGTACTTC
CASSPRASGSYEQYF
>-|-|TRBV6-1|TRBJ1-5
TGTGCCAGCAGTGAAGTCAGGGTGAGAAGTCAGCCCCAGCATTTT
CASSEVRVRSQPQHF
>TRBD1|once|TRBV6-1|TRBJ1-2
TGTGCCAGCAAGTTGGGGGACAGGGGTGGCTACACCTTC
CASKLGDRGGYTF
>TRBD1|-|TRBV5-1|TRBJ1-1
TGCGCCAGCAGCGGCGGACAGGGGGCCGGGGCTTTCTTT
CASSGGQGAGAFF
>-|-|TRBV29-1|TRBJ1-1
TGCAGCGTGGCGGACAGCTTGAACACTGAAGCTTTCTTT
CSVADSLNTEAFF